The T cell receptor (beta chain) under discussion was sequenced for a study of CD8 T cells in ankylosing spondylitis. Overall study findings and caveats: It appeared that ankylosing spondylitis blood was characterized by a TCR beta motif of eight highly homologous variants.

This CDR3 is 17 amino acids long. Losses at the gene ends were 0 bases for V and 2 bases for J; bases not matched to a gene: 11. Per the germline V gene, CDR1 is SQVTM and CDR2 is ANQGSEA. A quantitative 5'-RACE method, one with molecular barcodes, was used to make TCR beta libraries. TCRdb re-called the 5' RACE reads through MiXCR, storing one row per CDR3 protein. The sample comprises more than 600,000 distinct CDR3 sequences, roughly 19% of which are singletons, and about 19% rests with the top ten. This clonotype has a handful of counts. Its matching antigen is unknown. This clonotype was sampled from a male donor with ankylosing spondylitis. This rearrangement joins TRBV29-1 to TRBJ2-7, with TRBD2 matching over 9 bases. Material for sequencing was blood, either unsorted or a sorted T cell fraction (not recorded which). Here the CDR3 reads CSVEDRAGTSLPYEQYF. As DNA, the CDR3 is TGCAGCGTTGAAGATCGGGCCGGGACTAGCTTGCCCTACGAGCAGTACTTC.